Listed here are 26 T cell receptor beta chains from one sample, sequenced in a study of shared clonotypes between healthy human individuals (dated by TCRdb to about 2020). The protocol used for the library was the immunoSEQ multiplex PCR assay. Here the immuneACCESS table is served through TCRdb, limited to in-frame sequences with V and J called. Missing clones are a known gap in these copies; in checked studies unresolved V genes cover under half, and the rest lacks a known reason. The table for this sample lists about 2 million clones; 85% to 95% of them were counted only once. Jointly, the top ten make up more than 0.1% of the sample. The material sequenced was naive CD4+ T cells sorted from blood. What this sample's cell subset or site label stands for: CD45RA+ positively selected. All receptors come from a young man in good health.

The chain joins TRBV4-1 to TRBJ2-1, with 8 bases identical to TRBD2. The CDR3 has 16 residues. Germline CDR1 MGHRA, CDR2 YSYEKL. After removal of 1 base from V and 7 bases from J, the junction contained 9 bases not matched to a gene. The CDR3 DNA reads TGCGCCAGCAGCCAAGGTGGCGGGAGGTTTCGGAATGAGCAGTTCTTC. This gives the protein CASSQGGGRFRNEQFF.

This sequence joins TRBV7-9 and TRBJ1-5, with a tentative D call TRBD1 (6 bases). The germline gives CDR1 SEHNR, CDR2 FQNEAQ (reference sequence). V was pared by 1 base and J by 6 bases, with 13 bases between. This CDR3 is built from 15 residues. The CDR3 DNA is TGTGCCAGCAGCTTAGAAGTTGGGGGCGTTCAGCCCCAGCATTTT. It specifies CASSLEVGGVQPQHF.

This sequence joins TRBV5-6 and TRBJ2-7; TRBD1 agrees at 10 bases. V shed 0 bases, J shed 1 base, and the junction held 7 bases outside the gene matches. The length of the CDR3 is 17 residues. Germline V gene data show CDR1 as SGHDT and CDR2 as YYEEEE. The CDR3 DNA is TGTGCCAGCAGCTTGGCTTCGAGGACAGGGGGATCCTACGAGCAGTACTTC. Amino acids: CASSLASRTGGSYEQYF.

This CDR3 reads CASSDDQVPNTEAFF. DNA of the CDR3: TGTGCCAGCAGTGACGATCAGGTACCGAACACTGAAGCTTTCTTT. This rearrangement joins TRBV6-6 to TRBJ1-1; D is undetermined. The CDR3 totals 15 residues. The V gene's germline CDR1 is MNHNY and CDR2 SVGAGI (reference sequence). V lost 5 bases and J 1 base, leaving 14 bases between the germline ends.

A single count supports this clone. The J gene is TRBJ1-4, the V gene TRBV9; D possibly corresponds to TRBD1 (5 bases). CDR1 is SGDLS, CDR2 YYNGEE, per germline. V shed 3 bases and J shed 6 bases, with 15 bases lying between them. The CDR3 is 15 amino acids. The CDR3 is CASSASGTGHEKLFF. The CDR3 DNA reads as TGTGCCAGCAGCGCTTCCGGGACGGGGCATGAAAAACTGTTTTTT.

The chain employs TRBV18 and TRBJ2-1; TRBD1 matches at 7 bases. Trimming cost V 3 bases and J 2 bases; bases outside gene matches: 7. Germline CDR1 is KGHSH and CDR2 is LQKENI. This CDR3 has 16 amino acids. CDR3 amino acids: CASSPTRDSTYNEQFF. CDR3 DNA: TGTGCCAGCTCACCGACCCGGGACAGCACCTACAATGAGCAGTTCTTC.

The gene calls are TRBV2 and TRBJ2-5, with 7 positions matching TRBD2. V lost 9 bases, J lost 1 base, and 5 bases stayed unmatched. The CDR3 extends over 13 amino acids. CDR1 is SNHLY, CDR2 FYNNEI, per germline. CDR3 residues: CASRRELQETQYF. The CDR3 coding sequence is TGTGCCAGTCGGCGGGAGCTCCAAGAGACCCAGTACTTC.

The V call is TRBV11-2, the J call TRBJ2-7; D call uncertain. The V and J ends lost 3 bases and 2 bases respectively, with 14 bases between them. The CDR3 is 15 residues long. Germline lookup yields CDR1 SGHAT and CDR2 FQNNGV. CDR3 nucleotide sequence: TGTGCCAGCAGCTTCGTCGGAGCTCTACCCTACGAGCAGTACTTC. Translating it yields CASSFVGALPYEQYF.

The genes are TRBV7-8 and TRBJ2-2; weak D call: TRBD1 (5 bases). Per the germline V gene, CDR1 is SGHVS and CDR2 is FQNEAQ. Between the trimmed V and J ends, which lost 4 bases and 6 bases, there was a span of 12 bases. CDR3 length equals 14 residues. For the CDR3, the DNA is TGTGCCAGCAGCTCCAGGGAAGTCGCCGGGGAGCTGTTTTTT. This encodes CASSSREVAGELFF.

V gene TRBV5-1 combines with J gene TRBJ2-5; possibly TRBD2 for D (6 bases). The CDR3 runs to 13 residues. Germline CDR1 and CDR2: SGHRS and YFSETQ. The germline V and J ends were trimmed by 4 bases and 7 bases, with 14 bases remaining between them. In DNA form, the CDR3 reads TGCGCCAGCAGCATTACCCTGGGGGGGACCCAGTACTTC. Amino acids: CASSITLGGTQYF.

Concerning this clone: The same CDR3 can be traced to other DNA sequences in this sample. The chain uses TRBV2 and TRBJ1-6; D ambiguous. The CDR3 loop spans 13 amino acids. V dropped 4 bases and J dropped 7 bases, with 8 bases sitting between them. Germline V gives CDR1 SNHLY, CDR2 FYNNEI. CDR3 DNA: TGTGCCAGCAGTGGACAATTGAATTCACCCCTCCACTTT. It is translated as CASSGQLNSPLHF.

The chain couples TRBV27 to TRBJ1-5; perhaps TRBD1 as D (5 bases). The V end was cut by 2 bases, the J end by 0 bases, with 11 bases between. Germline-derived CDR1 and CDR2 are MNHEY and SMNVEV (reference sequence). CDR3 length: 16 amino acids. The CDR3 loop is CASSLIGTVSNQPQHF. DNA for the CDR3: TGTGCCAGCAGTTTAATAGGGACGGTTAGCAATCAGCCCCAGCATTTT.

J is TRBJ1-3 and V is TRBV11-3; 9 bases map to TRBD1. Looked up from germline, CDR1 is SGHNT and CDR2 is YENEEA. This CDR3 is built from 15 residues. With V trimmed by 6 bases and J by 0 bases, 3 bases remained unmatched. CDR3 sequence: CASRDRGSSGNTIYF. The CDR3 region has the DNA TGTGCCAGCAGGGACAGGGGAAGCTCTGGAAACACCATATATTTT.

The J gene is TRBJ1-2, the V gene TRBV28, with D maybe TRBD1 (5 bases). V was pared by 7 bases and J by 8 bases, with 23 bases between. This CDR3 is 15 amino acids long. Germline CDR1 is MDHEN and CDR2 is SYDVKM. The CDR3, as DNA: TGTGCCAGCACCTCCCCGGACACCTCGAGTAGAGGCTACACCTTC. Protein sequence: CASTSPDTSSRGYTF.

The chain couples TRBV11-2 to TRBJ2-3, with 11 positions matching TRBD2. The CDR3 has 16 amino acids. Germline V CDR1 and CDR2: SGHAT, FQNNGV. V dropped 5 bases and J dropped 2; count of bases not matched to a gene: 6. CDR3 nucleotides: TGTGCCAGCAGCAAATGGACTAGCGGGCACACAGATACGCAGTATTTT. Protein sequence: CASSKWTSGHTDTQYF.

This sequence joins TRBV10-1 and TRBJ2-1, with TRBD2 matching over 8 bases. The J segment lost 0 bases and the V segment lost 1 base, leaving 2 bases of the junction unmatched. This CDR3 spans 16 amino acids. CDR1 WNHNN and CDR2 SYGVQD come from the germline V gene (reference sequence). CDR3 residues: CASSELSGGSYNEQFF. The CDR3 DNA sequence: TGCGCCAGCAGTGAGTTGAGCGGGGGCTCCTACAATGAGCAGTTCTTC.

Comment on this clone: Other nucleotide sequences in the sample specify the same CDR3. CDR3 sequence reads: CASSQGTANTEAFF. The CDR3, as DNA: TGCGCCAGCAGCCAAGGGACGGCGAACACTGAAGCTTTCTTT. The gene calls are TRBV4-3 and TRBJ1-1; D remains unclear. CDR3 length: 14 residues. With 1 base removed from V and 1 base from J, the gap between germline ends came to 7 bases. Germline CDR1 and CDR2: LGHNA and YSLEER.

Worth noting for this clone: The sample contains more than one DNA sequence encoding this CDR3. The rearrangement links TRBV30 to TRBJ2-5, with a tentative D call TRBD1 (6 bases). The CDR3 spans 13 residues. Germline-derived CDR1 and CDR2 are GTSNPN and SVGIG (reference sequence). Trimming cost V 4 bases and J 1 base, with 10 bases left between them. The CDR3 sequence is CAWTGQLQETQYF. CDR3 DNA sequence: TGTGCCTGGACCGGACAGCTCCAAGAGACCCAGTACTTC. The full variable domain, completed using reference TRBV30 and TRBJ2-5, is SQTIHQWPATLVQPVGSPLSLECTVEGTSNPNLYWYRQAAGRGLQLLFYSVGIGQISSEVPQNLSASRPQDRQFILSSKKLLLSDSGFYLCAWTGQLQETQYFGPGTRLLVL.

This chain connects TRBV4-1 to TRBJ1-5, with D maybe TRBD1 (6 bases). The CDR3 runs 15 residues. Germline V gives CDR1 MGHRA, CDR2 YSYEKL. The V end lost 0 bases, the J end lost 3 bases, and 9 bases lay between the germline ends. The CDR3 sequence is CASSQEGQFNQPQHF. The CDR3 nucleotides are TGCGCCAGCAGCCAAGAAGGACAGTTCAATCAGCCCCAGCATTTT.

This clone was picked up one time. The chain employs TRBV5-6 and TRBJ2-5, with 10 bases aligning to TRBD2. V trimming: 0 bases; J trimming: 5 bases; junction bases outside the gene matches: 10. Germline CDR1 and CDR2: SGHDT and YYEEEE. CDR3 size: 17 residues. In DNA form, the CDR3 reads TGTGCCAGCAGCTTGGAACTAGCGGGGACCTCAGGGGAGACCCAGTACTTC. It translates to CASSLELAGTSGETQYF.

A note on this clone: This could be a read error, since a much larger clone is one nucleotide away. The gene calls are TRBV6-1 and TRBJ2-6; possibly TRBD1 for D (6 bases). The CDR3 is made up of 15 amino acids. Per germline, CDR1 MNHNS and CDR2 SASEGT. The germline V and J ends were trimmed by 3 bases and 2 bases, with 8 bases remaining between them. DNA of the CDR3: TGTGCCAGCAGTGACGCAGGGGCTGGGGCCAACGTCCTGACTTTC. It specifies CASSDAGAGANVLTF.

This chain uses TRBV6-1 with TRBJ1-2, with a weak D call TRBD1 (5 bases). This CDR3 contains 14 residues. Germline V gene data show CDR1 as MNHNS and CDR2 as SASEGT. V was pared by 6 bases and J by 5 bases, with 16 bases between. This chain's CDR3 is CASRDPGRIYGYTF. In nucleotides, the CDR3 is TGTGCCAGCAGAGACCCGGGACGGATTTATGGCTACACCTTC.

The chain joins TRBV10-3 to TRBJ2-3; 7 nucleotides align to TRBD2. CDR3 length equals 16 residues. V dropped 0 bases and J dropped 2; count of bases not matched to a gene: 5. Germline loops: CDR1 ENHRY, CDR2 SYGVKD. The CDR3 is CAISESTGGTTDTQYF. DNA for the CDR3: TGTGCCATCAGTGAGTCGACCGGGGGGACCACAGATACGCAGTATTTT.

The chain joins TRBV5-5 to TRBJ1-4, with TRBD1 matching over 7 bases. Losses at the gene ends were 4 bases for V and 13 bases for J; bases not matched to a gene: 16. The CDR3 has 15 amino acids. Germline CDR1 is SGHKS and CDR2 is YYEKEE (reference sequence). CDR3 DNA sequence: TGTGCCAGCAGCCCGTTCGGGACAGACAGCAAAGGACTGTTTTTT. Amino acids: CASSPFGTDSKGLFF.

In this sample, this clone turned up a few times. This CDR3 reads CASREDRISNQPQHF. The CDR3 bases are TGTGCCAGCAGGGAGGACAGGATCAGCAATCAGCCCCAGCATTTT. The chain recombines TRBV6-5 with TRBJ1-5; 7 bases map to TRBD1. The germline CDR1 and CDR2 sequences are MNHEY and SVGAGI. The CDR3 consists of 15 residues. Losses at the gene ends were 6 bases for V and 1 base for J; bases not matched to a gene: 6.

The chain employs TRBV19 and TRBJ1-5, with D unclear. The CDR3 is made up of 14 amino acids. V was cut by 3 bases and J by 9 bases, with 15 bases left in between. Germline assignment: CDR1 LNHDA and CDR2 SQIVND (reference sequence). In DNA, the CDR3 is TGTGCCAGTAGTATCGGGTACCCCGAAGGGCCCCAGCATTTT. Its protein product is CASSIGYPEGPQHF.